These T cell receptor beta chains were read from a single sample in a study of T cells in Graves' hyperthyroidism and ophthalmopathy. Each CDR3 protein gets one entry after TCRdb re-called the multiplex PCR reads with MiXCR. The table lists hundreds of thousands of distinct CDR3 sequences, just over 35% of them singletons. What was sequenced was blood. These TCRs come from a woman aged 40 to 55 with Graves' hyperthyroidism. Both conserved end residues are part of each CDR3. A D gene is named only where the DNA matches it firmly. Only part of the rows carry a size: once, few, many, or a class if the clone is expanded.

abundance	len	j_gene	v_gene	d_gene	CDR3aa	CDR3nt
-	17	TRBJ2-5	TRBV7-3	-	CASSRPPSGGQVEAQYF	TGTGCCAGCAGCCGACCACCCTCGGGGGGACAGGTGGAGGCCCAGTACTTC
many	15	TRBJ1-2	TRBV10-3	-	CAIAGGGALDYGYTF	TGTGCCATCGCAGGCGGGGGGGCGCTGGACTATGGCTACACCTTC
few	15	TRBJ1-3	TRBV5-1	-	CASSQHEVSGNTIYF	TGCGCCAGCAGCCAGCACGAAGTGTCTGGAAACACCATATATTTT
few	17	TRBJ2-6	TRBV12-5	-	CASGLARGESGANVLTF	TGTGCTAGTGGTTTGGCGCGGGGAGAGTCTGGGGCCAACGTCCTGACTTTC
-	11	TRBJ2-7	TRBV29-1	-	CSGSGTGEQYF	TGCAGCGGCTCCGGGACGGGGGAGCAGTACTTC
many	12	TRBJ2-6	TRBV29-1	-	CSVWAGANVLTF	TGCAGCGTATGGGCTGGGGCCAACGTCCTGACTTTC
-	14	TRBJ1-6	TRBV10-3	-	CAISGDSFNSPLHF	TGTGCCATCAGTGGGGACTCCTTTAATTCACCCCTCCACTTT
-	13	TRBJ1-2	TRBV7-2	TRBD1	CASRRDSGYGYTF	TGTGCCAGCAGACGGGACAGTGGCTATGGCTACACCTTC
few	14	TRBJ2-7	TRBV2	-	CASRQDALTYEQYF	TGTGCCAGCAGGCAAGATGCCCTAACCTACGAGCAGTACTTC
few	14	TRBJ2-2	TRBV3-1	-	CASSQGAIGGELFF	TGTGCCAGCAGCCAGGGGGCGATTGGCGGGGAGCTGTTTTTT
once	14	TRBJ1-4	TRBV19	-	CASQRGRNNEKLFF	TGTGCCAGTCAGAGGGGACGGAATAATGAAAAACTGTTTTTT
many	13	TRBJ2-7	TRBV10-3	TRBD1	CAISAQGAHEQYF	TGTGCCATCAGTGCACAGGGGGCCCACGAGCAGTACTTC
-	13	TRBJ2-7	TRBV20-1	-	CSITGRSSYEQYF	TGCAGTATTACAGGGCGCAGCTCCTACGAGCAGTACTTC
-	16	TRBJ2-2	TRBV25-1	TRBD2	CASSLAGTRITGELFF	TGTGCCAGCAGTTTAGCTGGGACTAGGATAACCGGGGAGCTGTTTTTT
-	14	TRBJ1-1	TRBV29-1	-	CSVEAGGEDTEAFF	TGCAGCGTTGAAGCGGGGGGGGAAGACACTGAAGCTTTCTTT
-	17	TRBJ2-5	TRBV20-1	TRBD2	CSARARGDEQYQETQYF	TGCAGTGCTAGGGCCCGGGGGGACGAGCAGTACCAAGAGACCCAGTACTTC
many	14	TRBJ2-5	TRBV2	-	CASSPSDFGETQYF	TGTGCCAGCAGTCCCTCGGATTTTGGGGAGACCCAGTACTTC
few	14	TRBJ1-1	TRBV29-1	-	CSVDDEQGRTEAFF	TGCAGCGTTGACGACGAACAGGGCCGAACTGAAGCTTTCTTT
-	16	TRBJ1-2	TRBV7-8	TRBD1	CASSLGRGRFHYGYTF	TGTGCCAGCAGCTTAGGCAGGGGGCGGTTCCACTATGGCTACACCTTC
-	15	TRBJ2-5	TRBV10-3	TRBD1	CAISKGQGEGETQYF	TGTGCCATCAGCAAGGGACAGGGAGAAGGAGAGACCCAGTACTTC
many	9	TRBJ1-6	TRBV5-8	-	CASSFPLHF	TGTGCCAGCAGCTTTCCCCTCCACTTT
many	15	TRBJ1-5	TRBV19	-	CASSTSADSNQPQHF	TGTGCCAGTAGTACCTCGGCGGACAGCAATCAGCCCCAGCATTTT
-	15	TRBJ2-5	TRBV20-1	TRBD2	CSARGLAGALETQYF	TGCAGTGCTAGAGGGCTAGCGGGGGCCTTGGAGACCCAGTACTTC
-	14	TRBJ2-4	TRBV10-3	TRBD2	CAIREGLAENIQYF	TGTGCCATCAGGGAGGGACTAGCGGAAAACATTCAGTACTTC
-	14	TRBJ1-2	TRBV7-9	TRBD1	CASSLARGMGGYTF	TGTGCCAGCAGCCTCGCCAGGGGGATGGGGGGCTACACCTTC
once	13	TRBJ1-2	TRBV28	-	CASTEQEVYGYTF	TGTGCCAGCACCGAACAGGAGGTCTATGGCTACACCTTC
-	17	TRBJ2-5	TRBV7-2	TRBD2	CASSLGWTSGMQETQYF	TGTGCCAGCAGCTTAGGCTGGACTAGCGGGATGCAAGAGACCCAGTACTTC
-	16	TRBJ1-2	TRBV20-1	-	CSAPRGGGASNYGYTF	TGCAGTGCCCCCCGAGGGGGGGGGGCGTCTAACTATGGCTACACCTTC
-	23	TRBJ2-2	TRBV10-2	-	CASRRGQGTNVLTFGAGTGELFF	-
-	17	TRBJ1-3	TRBV10-3	TRBD1	CAISLKHRGISGNTIYF	TGTGCCATCAGTCTAAAACACAGGGGAATATCTGGAAACACCATATATTTT
many	18	TRBJ2-2	TRBV24-1	-	CATSDLPPGRFYRRELFF	TGTGCCACCAGTGATTTGCCCCCAGGGCGATTCTACCGCAGGGAGCTGTTTTTT
once	16	TRBJ2-7	TRBV7-2	TRBD2	CVSSLRTGLASYEQYF	TGTGTCAGCAGCTTAAGGACCGGACTAGCGAGCTACGAGCAGTACTTC
many	14	TRBJ1-2	TRBV12-3/TRBV12-4	-	CASSLTATPYGYTF	TGTGCCAGCAGTTTAACTGCGACACCCTATGGCTACACCTTC
many	14	TRBJ1-2	TRBV20-1	TRBD1	CSARPTRQGGGYTF	TGCAGTGCTCGTCCGACCCGACAGGGGGGTGGCTACACCTTC
-	17	TRBJ1-4	TRBV4-3	-	CASSQEGRGFSNEKLFF	TGCGCCAGCAGCCAAGAGGGGCGAGGGTTTAGTAATGAAAAACTGTTTTTT
-	13	TRBJ1-4	TRBV12-3/TRBV12-4	TRBD1	CASLGGSNEKLFF	TGTGCCAGCCTAGGGGGCTCTAATGAAAAACTGTTTTTT
many	11	TRBJ2-7	TRBV7-8	-	CASSPTREQYF	TGTGCCAGCAGCCCTACTCGGGAGCAGTACTTC
few	11	TRBJ2-1	TRBV29-1	-	CSVEVGNEQFF	TGCAGCGTTGAGGTGGGAAACGAGCAGTTCTTC
-	14	TRBJ1-5	TRBV5-6	TRBD1	CASSLGQVHQPQHF	TGTGCCAGCAGCCTGGGACAGGTCCATCAGCCCCAGCATTTT
few	18	TRBJ2-2	TRBV20-1	TRBD1	CSARGFPQTGTGNGELFF	TGCAGTGCTAGAGGTTTTCCCCAAACCGGGACAGGCAACGGGGAGCTGTTTTTT
many	15	TRBJ1-6	TRBV11-2	TRBD1	CASSLRGQGESPLHF	TGTGCCAGCAGCCTTAGAGGACAGGGTGAATCACCCCTCCACTTT
-	13	TRBJ1-4	TRBV5-7	-	CASGWRNDEKLFF	TGTGCCAGCGGCTGGAGGAACGACGAAAAACTGTTTTTT
-	12	TRBJ2-5	TRBV29-1	-	CSVVETGEIQYF	TGCAGCGTTGTAGAGACGGGAGAGATCCAGTACTTC
-	14	TRBJ1-1	TRBV28	TRBD1	CASSLTGVTTEAFF	TGTGCCAGCAGTTTAACAGGGGTGACCACTGAAGCTTTCTTT